A selection of T cell receptor beta chains follows, all from one sample in a study of T cell responses to AZD1222 COVID-19 vaccine. Clones were sequenced by immunoSEQ multiplex PCR, and TCRdb holds only the in-frame ones, with some missing. The sample consists of roughly 150,000 clones, 92% of them appearing once. This specimen consisted of peripheral blood, obtained on day 0 of AZD1222 vaccination. The receptors shown here come from an adult in good health. CDR3s include the opening cysteine and the closing phenylalanine or tryptophan. Fields, in order: J gene, D gene, V gene, clone size, CDR3 protein, CDR3 DNA. The D gene is left open where the match is weak. Clone size, where shown, is once, few, many, or a class for clones that have expanded.

>TRBJ1-1|.|TRBV5-1|.
CASSLDGLDTEAFF
TGCGCCAGCAGCTTGGACGGCTTGGACACTGAAGCTTTCTTT
>TRBJ2-7|TRBD1|TRBV24-1|.
CATSVRGTGNEQYF
TGTGCCACCAGTGTGCGCGGGACAGGGAACGAGCAGTACTTC
>TRBJ2-3|.|TRBV7-2|.
CASSPGQKNTQYF
TGTGCCAGCAGCCCAGGACAGAAGAATACGCAGTATTTT
>TRBJ2-3|.|TRBV5-1|few
CASSLAPGSGTDTQYF
TGCGCCAGCAGCTTGGCTCCAGGGTCGGGCACAGATACGCAGTATTTT
>TRBJ1-3|.|TRBV3-1/TRBV3-2|.
CASSQETLSSSGNTIYF
TGTGCCAGCAGCCAAGAGACCCTTTCAAGCTCTGGAAACACCATATATTTT
>TRBJ2-3|.|TRBV5-4|.
CASSPGGGGVGTDTQYF
TGTGCCAGCAGCCCTGGTGGAGGGGGGGTAGGAACAGATACGCAGTATTTT
>TRBJ2-7|TRBD1|TRBV6-5|.
CASRRTGGDEQYF
TGTGCCAGCAGGCGGACAGGGGGCGACGAGCAGTACTTC
>TRBJ1-6|.|TRBV5-1|.
CASSLNMLPLHF
TGCGCCAGCAGCTTGAATATGCTACCCCTCCACTTT
>TRBJ2-7|TRBD1|TRBV5-5|.
CASSLQGFYEQYF
TGTGCCAGCAGCTTACAGGGGTTCTACGAGCAGTACTTC
>TRBJ1-4|TRBD1|TRBV12-5|.
CASGEQGIGEKLFF
TGTGCTAGTGGCGAACAGGGGATCGGTGAAAAACTGTTTTTT
>TRBJ1-3|.|TRBV6-5|once
CASSYNPPLDANTIYF
TGTGCCAGCAGTTATAACCCGCCCTTGGATGCAAACACCATATATTTT
>TRBJ1-6|.|TRBV5-6|.
CASSFFRVPNSPLHF
TGTGCCAGCAGCTTTTTTAGGGTACCCAATTCACCCCTCCACTTT
>TRBJ1-5|.|TRBV6-5|.
CACLMAAGQPQHF
TGTGCTTGCCTTATGGCCGCAGGGCAGCCCCAGCATTTT
>TRBJ2-2|.|TRBV9|.
CASSVLKEGTGELFF
TGTGCCAGCAGCGTGTTGAAGGAGGGGACCGGGGAGCTGTTTTTT